Each of the 16 T cell receptor beta chains below was sequenced from the same sample in a study of blood T cell repertoires in COVID-19. The repertoire was sequenced with immunoSEQ multiplex PCR; TCRdb's copy has only in-frame clones and lacks some. The sample consists of 380,000 or so clones, more than 75% of them appearing once. The sequencing sample was made of peripheral blood. The receptors here all came from a human donor with acute or convalescent COVID-19. The donor label of this sample is uncertain.

The V call is TRBV2, the J call TRBJ1-1; 7 nucleotides match TRBD1. The germline V gene encodes CDR1 SNHLY and CDR2 FYNNEI. Trimming at V came to 6 bases and at J to 10 bases, leaving 5 bases not matched to a gene. The CDR3 contains 11 residues. The CDR3 loop is CASRTSGGAFF. CDR3 coding DNA: TGTGCCAGCAGGACTTCAGGGGGAGCTTTCTTT.

V and J are TRBV19 and TRBJ1-1, with D maybe TRBD1 (6 bases). V shed 3 bases and J shed 5 bases, with 13 bases lying between them. The CDR3 loop spans 14 amino acids. Per germline, CDR1 LNHDA and CDR2 SQIVND (reference sequence). The CDR3 loop reads CASSIVRTGTEAFF. The CDR3 nucleotides read TGTGCCAGTAGTATCGTTCGAACAGGGACTGAAGCTTTCTTT.

The rearrangement uses TRBV10-3 and TRBJ2-7; D may be TRBD2 (6 bases). Trimming stripped 10 bases from V and 0 bases from J, with 16 bases between. CDR3 length equals 14 residues. Germline CDR1 reads ENHRY; CDR2 reads SYGVKD. Here the CDR3 DNA reads TGTGCCACCAGCATAGGGACTGGCTCCTACGAGCAGTACTTC. Translation gives CATSIGTGSYEQYF.

A note on this clone: Other nucleotide sequences in the sample specify the same CDR3. The CDR3 DNA is TGTGCCAGCAGCCGCGATTTGAACACTGAAGCTTTCTTT. Amino acid sequence: CASSRDLNTEAFF. This chain connects TRBV6-5 to TRBJ1-1; D is unresolved. V lost 6 bases and J lost 0, with 8 bases in between. Per the germline V gene, CDR1 is MNHEY and CDR2 is SVGAGI. The CDR3 has 13 residues.

The V and J genes are TRBV6-5 and TRBJ1-1; D is perhaps TRBD1 (5 bases). The ends were cut back, 8 bases at V and 5 bases at J, with 15 bases in the middle. Germline assignment: CDR1 MNHEY and CDR2 SVGAGI. This CDR3 contains 13 residues. The chain's CDR3 is CASFWGGSTEAFF. The CDR3 nucleotides are TGTGCCAGCTTCTGGGGGGGGAGTACTGAAGCTTTCTTT.

This clone was observed a single time. This chain joins TRBV3-1 (or the pseudogene TRBV3-2) and TRBJ1-1; a weak D match, TRBD1 (6 bases). This CDR3 spans 15 amino acids. Per germline, CDR1 LGHDT and CDR2 YNNKEL (reference sequence). Between the trimmed V and J ends, which lost 3 bases and 7 bases, there was a span of 18 bases. CDR3 in DNA: TGTGCCAGCAGCCATGGGGACATTTGGGGGCTTGAAGCTTTCTTT. Amino acid sequence: CASSHGDIWGLEAFF.

The rearrangement joins TRBV4-2 to TRBJ1-1; D gene ambiguous. Germline CDR1 and CDR2: LGHNA and YNFKEQ. The CDR3 extends over 17 amino acids. Trimming took 0 bases from V and 4 from J, leaving 18 bases between them. The CDR3 loop reads CASSQDVARTRATEAFF. The CDR3 DNA sequence: TGTGCCAGCAGCCAAGATGTGGCTCGGACGAGGGCCACTGAAGCTTTCTTT.

The V call is TRBV27, the J call TRBJ2-7; tentatively, D is TRBD1 (6 bases). Per germline, CDR1 MNHEY and CDR2 SMNVEV (reference sequence). This CDR3 has 13 amino acids. V lost 6 bases and J 2 bases, leaving 11 bases between the germline ends. DNA for the CDR3: TGTGCCAGCAGATCTGCAGGGGCCTACGAGCAGTACTTC. Translating gives CASRSAGAYEQYF.

The chain couples TRBV6-5 to TRBJ2-2, with D tentatively TRBD1 (6 bases). The CDR3 has 14 residues. Germline lookup yields CDR1 MNHEY and CDR2 SVGAGI. Trimming shortened V by 6 bases and J by 6 bases, and 14 bases separated the two germline ends. This CDR3 reads CASRKTGLAGELFF. For the CDR3, the DNA is TGTGCCAGCAGGAAAACAGGGCTGGCCGGGGAGCTGTTTTTT.

V and J are TRBV7-9 and TRBJ2-2, with D uncertain. The CDR3 sequence is 16 residues long. V was pared by 1 base and J by 0 bases, with 9 bases between. CDR1 and CDR2 (germline): SEHNR, FQNEAQ (reference sequence). The CDR3 DNA is TGTGCCAGCAGCTTAGGGAGAGGAACGAACACCGGGGAGCTGTTTTTT. Its protein product is CASSLGRGTNTGELFF.

The chain recombines TRBV5-6 with TRBJ2-2; 7 positions agree with TRBD2. The CDR3 runs 15 residues. The ends lost 6 bases at V and 2 bases at J; junction bases unmatched: 7. Germline values: CDR1 SGHDT, CDR2 YYEEEE. The CDR3 coding sequence is TGTGCCAGCAAATTGACGGGGGGTAACACCGGGGAGCTGTTTTTT. Amino acid sequence: CASKLTGGNTGELFF.

V is TRBV27 and J is TRBJ1-6; 8 bases fit TRBD1. CDR1 and CDR2 (germline): MNHEY, SMNVEV (reference sequence). Unmatched junction bases numbered 10, after V lost 3 bases and J lost 6 bases. The length of the CDR3 is 17 residues. CDR3 protein: CASSLFYRGSTNSPLHF. The DNA for the CDR3 is TGTGCCAGCAGTTTGTTCTACAGGGGGTCAACTAATTCACCCCTCCACTTT.

J is TRBJ1-2 and V is TRBV7-9; no clear D. The CDR3 sequence is 15 residues long. V gave up 5 bases and J gave up 4 bases, with 17 bases separating them. Germline V gene data show CDR1 as SEHNR and CDR2 as FQNEAQ (reference sequence). The CDR3 nucleotides are TGTGCCAGCAGCCCGCCCGACGGGATAGGCTATGGCTACACCTTC. This encodes CASSPPDGIGYGYTF.

The CDR3 loop is CSYRTLAKNIQYF. The DNA for the CDR3 is TGCAGCTACAGAACACTAGCCAAAAACATTCAGTACTTC. The chain couples TRBV29-1 to TRBJ2-4; D unclear. Trimming removed 8 bases at V and 0 bases at J, with 11 bases between. The CDR3 extends over 13 amino acids. Per germline, CDR1 SQVTM and CDR2 ANQGSEA.

The chain couples TRBV9 to TRBJ1-6; maybe TRBD1 (6 bases). V was trimmed by 1 base and J by 9 bases, leaving 11 bases between them. Germline V gives CDR1 SGDLS, CDR2 YYNGEE. This CDR3 has 14 amino acids. The CDR3 DNA reads as TGTGCCAGCAGCGTACGGGACAATGGTTCACCCCTCCACTTT. Amino acid sequence: CASSVRDNGSPLHF.

The J gene is TRBJ1-4, the V gene TRBV18; TRBD1 is a possible D gene (5 bases). Between the trimmed V and J ends, which lost 2 bases and 0 bases, there was a span of 13 bases. CDR3 length equals 17 residues. Germline CDR1 reads KGHSH; CDR2 reads LQKENI. CDR3 sequence reads: CASSPASAGATNEKLFF. In DNA, the CDR3 is TGTGCCAGCTCACCAGCTAGCGCGGGGGCAACTAATGAAAAACTGTTTTTT.